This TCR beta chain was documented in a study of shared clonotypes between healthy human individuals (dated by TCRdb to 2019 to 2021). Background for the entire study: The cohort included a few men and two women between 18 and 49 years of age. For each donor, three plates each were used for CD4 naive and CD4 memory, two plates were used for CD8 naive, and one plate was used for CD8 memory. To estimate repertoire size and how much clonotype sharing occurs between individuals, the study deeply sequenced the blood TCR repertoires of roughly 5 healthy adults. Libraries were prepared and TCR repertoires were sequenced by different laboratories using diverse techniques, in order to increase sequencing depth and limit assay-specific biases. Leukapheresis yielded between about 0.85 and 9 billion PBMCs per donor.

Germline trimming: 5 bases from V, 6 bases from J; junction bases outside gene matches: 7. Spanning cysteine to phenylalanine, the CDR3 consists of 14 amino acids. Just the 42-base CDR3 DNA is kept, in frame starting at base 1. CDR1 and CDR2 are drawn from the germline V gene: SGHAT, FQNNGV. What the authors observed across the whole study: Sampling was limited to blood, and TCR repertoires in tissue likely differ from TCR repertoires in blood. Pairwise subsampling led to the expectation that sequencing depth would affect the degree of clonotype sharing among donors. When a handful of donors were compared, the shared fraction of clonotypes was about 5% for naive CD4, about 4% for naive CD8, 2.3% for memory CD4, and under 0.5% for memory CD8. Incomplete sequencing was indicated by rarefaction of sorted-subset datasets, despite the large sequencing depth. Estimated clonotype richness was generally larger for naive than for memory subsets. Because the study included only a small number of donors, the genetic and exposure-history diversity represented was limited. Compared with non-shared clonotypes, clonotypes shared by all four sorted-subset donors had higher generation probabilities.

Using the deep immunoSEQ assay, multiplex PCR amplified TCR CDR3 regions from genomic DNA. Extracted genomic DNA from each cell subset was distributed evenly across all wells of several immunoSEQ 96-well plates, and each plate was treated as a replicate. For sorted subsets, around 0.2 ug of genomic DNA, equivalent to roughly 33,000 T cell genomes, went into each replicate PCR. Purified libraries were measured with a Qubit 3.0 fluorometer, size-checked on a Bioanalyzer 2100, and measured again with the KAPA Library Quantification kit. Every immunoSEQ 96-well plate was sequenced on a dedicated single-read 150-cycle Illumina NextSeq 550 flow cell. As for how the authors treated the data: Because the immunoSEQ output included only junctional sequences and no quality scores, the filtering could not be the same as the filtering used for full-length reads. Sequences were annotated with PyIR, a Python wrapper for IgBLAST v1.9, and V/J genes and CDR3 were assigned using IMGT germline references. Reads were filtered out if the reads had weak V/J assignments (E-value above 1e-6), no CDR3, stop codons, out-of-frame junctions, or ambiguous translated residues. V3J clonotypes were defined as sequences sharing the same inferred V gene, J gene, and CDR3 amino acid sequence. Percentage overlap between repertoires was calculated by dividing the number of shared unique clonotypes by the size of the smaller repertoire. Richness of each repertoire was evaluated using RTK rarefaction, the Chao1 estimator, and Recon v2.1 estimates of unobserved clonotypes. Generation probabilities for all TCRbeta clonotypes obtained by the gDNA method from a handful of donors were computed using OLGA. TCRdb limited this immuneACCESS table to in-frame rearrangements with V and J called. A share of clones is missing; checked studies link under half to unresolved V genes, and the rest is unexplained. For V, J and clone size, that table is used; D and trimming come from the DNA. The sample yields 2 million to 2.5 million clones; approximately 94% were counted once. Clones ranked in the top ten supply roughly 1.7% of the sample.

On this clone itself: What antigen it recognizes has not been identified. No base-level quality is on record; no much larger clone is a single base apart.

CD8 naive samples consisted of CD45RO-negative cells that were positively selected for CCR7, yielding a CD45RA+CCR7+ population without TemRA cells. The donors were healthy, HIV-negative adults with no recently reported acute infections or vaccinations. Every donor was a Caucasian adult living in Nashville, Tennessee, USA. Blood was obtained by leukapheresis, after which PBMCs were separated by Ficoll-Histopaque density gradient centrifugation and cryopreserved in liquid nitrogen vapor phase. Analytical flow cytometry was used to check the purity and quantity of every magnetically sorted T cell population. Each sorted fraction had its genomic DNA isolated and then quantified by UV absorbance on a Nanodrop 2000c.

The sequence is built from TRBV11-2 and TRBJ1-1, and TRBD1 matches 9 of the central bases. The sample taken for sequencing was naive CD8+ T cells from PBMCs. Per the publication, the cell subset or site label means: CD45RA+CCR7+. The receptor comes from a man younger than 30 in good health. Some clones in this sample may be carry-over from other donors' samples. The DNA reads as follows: TGTGCCAGCAGCCCCCGGGACAGGGACTCTGAAGCTTTCTTT. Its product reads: CASSPRDRDSEAFF.